This TCR beta chain stems from a study of Tregs in tolerant kidney transplant recipients. This table comes from immunoSEQ multiplex PCR, and its TCRdb copy is limited to in-frame clones, with some not included. The table records around 77,000 clones, roughly 98% of them present only once. Remarks on this clone: Its antigen is undetermined.

Germline-derived CDR1 and CDR2 are SGHKS and YYEKEE (reference sequence). Trimming at V came to 0 bases and at J to 1 base, leaving 4 bases not matched to a gene. CDR3 length: 15 amino acids. Study-level points and caveats: Findings come from small patient numbers and require larger validation. Tregs expanded with activated donor B cells seemed most donor-specific.

Unstimulated regulatory T cells (CD4+CD25+CD127-), CD4+CD25- non-regulatory cells, CD4 and CD8 cells were FACS-sorted from thawed PBMCs. The clonotype originates from a human donor who received a combined kidney and bone marrow transplant. The rearrangement uses TRBV5-5 and TRBJ2-7, with 7 bases aligning to TRBD1. Sequences were derived from CD4+ T cells from blood, sampled before the transplant. As DNA, the CDR3 is TGTGCCAGCAGCTTGGGGGACAGTTCGTCCTACGAGCAGTACTTC. This sequence encodes CASSLGDSSSYEQYF.